Each of the 21 T cell receptor beta chains below was sequenced from the same sample in a study of blood T cell repertoires in COVID-19. The protocol was immunoSEQ multiplex PCR, while the TCRdb copy is restricted to in-frame clones and leaves out a portion. The sample yields about 70,000 clones, roughly 76% seen once. Input material: peripheral blood. These receptors all stem from a woman aged 70-85 years with acute or convalescent COVID-19.

Comment on this clone: A read error may account for a junction end that differs from germline. CDR3 region: CASSPGLVPLAVF. The CDR3 DNA reads as TGCGCCAGCAGCCCCGGACTAGTTCCCCTCGCGGTCTTC. This rearrangement joins TRBV4-1 to TRBJ2-1; 7 nucleotides align to TRBD2. This CDR3 has 13 amino acids. The germline CDR1 and CDR2 sequences are MGHRA and YSYEKL.

This chain joins TRBV18 and TRBJ1-6; 7 bases match TRBD1. V trimming: 5 bases; J trimming: 8 bases; junction bases outside the gene matches: 3. The germline CDR1 and CDR2 sequences are KGHSH and LQKENI. The CDR3 has 13 amino acids. CDR3 residues: CASSSDRDSPLHF. The CDR3 region has the DNA TGTGCCAGCTCATCAGACAGGGATTCACCCCTCCACTTT.

The chain carries TRBV29-1 and TRBJ1-2, with a weak D call TRBD1 (5 bases). Trimming stripped 8 bases from V and 7 bases from J, with 17 bases between. The germline V gene has CDR1 SQVTM and CDR2 ANQGSEA. The CDR3 runs to 12 residues. The CDR3 nucleotides are TGCAGCTCCTATGCGGGGGGAGGTGGCTACACCTTC. This codes for CSSYAGGGGYTF.

This sequence joins TRBV11-3 and TRBJ2-1, with D perhaps matching TRBD1 (6 bases). Trimming shortened V by 0 bases and J by 4 bases, and 7 bases separated the two germline ends. CDR1 and CDR2 from the germline V gene are SGHNT and YENEEA. This CDR3 is built from 14 residues. The DNA of the CDR3 is TGTGCCAGCAGCTTAGAAACAGGGTACAATGAGCAGTTCTTC. Protein product: CASSLETGYNEQFF.

The V gene is TRBV11-2, the J gene TRBJ1-6; the match to TRBD1 covers 7 bases. Germline-derived CDR1 and CDR2 are SGHAT and FQNNGV. CDR3 length equals 16 residues. Trimming took 5 bases from V and 7 from J; bases not matched to a gene: 11. CDR3 DNA sequence: TGTGCCAGCAGCCAGAAATACAGGGGTGGAAATTCACCCCTCCACTTT. Amino acids: CASSQKYRGGNSPLHF.

The V and J genes are TRBV5-1 and TRBJ1-1, with a possible D match to TRBD1 (6 bases). Between the trimmed V and J ends, which lost 3 bases and 1 base, there was a span of 16 bases. This CDR3 is 16 amino acids long. The V gene's germline CDR1 is SGHRS and CDR2 YFSETQ. The CDR3 DNA sequence: TGCGCCAGCAGCTCCGGGACACAAGTCGGGAACACTGAAGCTTTCTTT. This gives the protein CASSSGTQVGNTEAFF.

This rearrangement joins TRBV28 to TRBJ2-3, with D possibly matching TRBD1 (7 bases). Trimming took off 7 bases at V and 1 base at J, with 9 bases between the two ends. The germline V gene has CDR1 MDHEN and CDR2 SYDVKM. The CDR3 sequence is 13 residues long. In DNA form, the CDR3 reads TGTGCCAGCATCAGGGGGGGCACAGATACGCAGTATTTT. Protein sequence: CASIRGGTDTQYF.

This clone was seen a handful of times. The rearrangement links TRBV5-4 to TRBJ1-1, with a possible D match to TRBD1 (5 bases). The V end was cut by 4 bases, the J end by 1 base, with 11 bases between. The CDR3 contains 14 residues. Germline V CDR1 and CDR2: SGHNT, YYREEE (reference sequence). The CDR3: CASSGLGGNTEAFF. The CDR3 DNA follows: TGTGCCAGCAGCGGATTGGGGGGGAACACTGAAGCTTTCTTT.

The rearrangement uses TRBV28 and TRBJ2-1; 11 bases align to TRBD2. Germline V CDR1 and CDR2: MDHEN, SYDVKM. Unmatched junction bases numbered 7, after V lost 3 bases and J lost 0 bases. The CDR3 runs 18 residues. DNA of the CDR3: TGTGCCAGCAGTTTTCTAGCGGGAGGTTTCTACTCCTACAATGAGCAGTTCTTC. Protein: CASSFLAGGFYSYNEQFF. Combining the CDR3 with reference TRBV28 and TRBJ2-1 gives the whole variable domain DVKVTQSSRYLVKRTGEKVFLECVQDMDHENMFWYRQDPGLGLRLIYFSYDVKMKEKGDIPEGYSVSREKKERFSLILESASTNQTSMYLCASSFLAGGFYSYNEQFFGPGTRLTVL.

This clone was counted a few times. V is TRBV7-7 and J is TRBJ2-5; 10 nucleotides match TRBD1. Germline V gene lookup returns CDR1 SSHAT and CDR2 FNYEAQ (reference sequence). The ends lost 8 bases at V and 4 bases at J; junction bases unmatched: 7. The CDR3 is 14 amino acids. CDR3 nucleotide sequence: TGTGCCAGCGGACAGGGGGGCGGGCGAGAGACCCAGTACTTC. It translates to CASGQGGGRETQYF.

This clone was detected a few times. This chain joins TRBV2 and TRBJ1-6; 7 bases agree with TRBD1. The V gene end was trimmed by 8 bases and the J gene end by 5 bases; junction bases not matched to a gene: 3. The CDR3 has 13 amino acids. Germline CDR1 SNHLY, CDR2 FYNNEI. CDR3 residues: CASGGTDNSPLHF. DNA for the CDR3: TGTGCCAGCGGCGGGACAGATAATTCACCCCTCCACTTT.

This clone was observed a handful of times. The chain has TRBV2 and TRBJ2-2, with 12 nucleotides matching TRBD1. V dropped 6 bases and J dropped 9; count of bases not matched to a gene: 5. The CDR3 length is 14 residues. Germline V gene data show CDR1 as SNHLY and CDR2 as FYNNEI. As DNA, the CDR3 is TGTGCCAGCAGGAGGGGACAGGGGGCATGGGAGCTGTTTTTT. Translated, it gives CASRRGQGAWELFF.

The V call is TRBV5-1, the J call TRBJ2-7, with 16 bases that match TRBD2. CDR3 size: 17 residues. The J segment lost 0 bases and the V segment lost 3 bases, leaving 3 bases of the junction unmatched. The germline V gene has CDR1 SGHRS and CDR2 YFSETQ. CDR3 nucleotide sequence: TGCGCCAGCAGCTCGGGACTAGCGGGAGGGAGCTCCTACGAGCAGTACTTC. This encodes CASSSGLAGGSSYEQYF. The full variable domain, with the rest looked up from reference TRBV5-1 and TRBJ2-7, is KAGVTQTPRYLIKTRGQQVTLSCSPISGHRSVSWYQQTPGQGLQFLFEYFSETQRNKGNFPGRFSGRQFSNSRSEMNVSTLELGDSALYLCASSSGLAGGSSYEQYFGPGTRLTVT.

The CDR3: CAVRDGGMSNQPQHF. CDR3 bases: TGTGCCGTCCGGGATGGGGGGATGAGCAATCAGCCCCAGCATTTT. J is TRBJ1-5 and V is TRBV28; D may be TRBD1 (5 bases). In germline, CDR1 is MDHEN, CDR2 SYDVKM. The CDR3 runs 15 residues. Trimming took 11 bases from V and 1 from J, leaving 18 bases between them.

This clone was recorded once. The rearrangement uses TRBV28 and TRBJ1-1, with no clear D. Germline V gene lookup returns CDR1 MDHEN and CDR2 SYDVKM. The CDR3 has 13 amino acids. With 3 bases removed from V and 3 bases from J, the gap between germline ends came to 8 bases. The CDR3 loop is CASSFSVDTEAFF. The CDR3 nucleotides are TGTGCCAGCAGTTTTTCAGTGGACACTGAAGCTTTCTTT. Supplemented by reference TRBV28 and TRBJ1-1, the full variable domain reads DVKVTQSSRYLVKRTGEKVFLECVQDMDHENMFWYRQDPGLGLRLIYFSYDVKMKEKGDIPEGYSVSREKKERFSLILESASTNQTSMYLCASSFSVDTEAFFGQGTRLTVV.

The CDR3 loop is CASSFPTSGRVDEQFF. CDR3 DNA sequence: TGCGCCAGCAGCTTCCCAACTAGCGGGAGAGTGGATGAGCAGTTCTTC. The rearrangement uses TRBV5-1 and TRBJ2-1; TRBD2 matches at 11 bases. V shed 2 bases, J shed 8 bases, and the junction held 9 bases outside the gene matches. CDR3 size: 16 residues. The germline gives CDR1 SGHRS, CDR2 YFSETQ.

The chain has TRBV28 and TRBJ2-1; 8 positions agree with TRBD2. Germline V gene sequence: CDR1 MDHEN, CDR2 SYDVKM. The trim removed 6 bases at V and 5 bases at J, leaving 15 bases unmatched. The CDR3 consists of 17 residues. For the CDR3, the DNA is TGTGCCAGCAGAGTAACCGGGACTAGTCTTTTCAACAATGAGCAGTTCTTC. It specifies CASRVTGTSLFNNEQFF.

V gene TRBV15 combines with J gene TRBJ2-1; D is unclear. CDR1 is LNHNV and CDR2 is YYDKDF in the germline V gene (reference sequence). This CDR3 spans 15 amino acids. Trimming left V 0 bases short and J 6 bases short, with 12 bases between. CDR3 DNA: TGTGCCACCAGCAGAGAGGCTAGATTAGGCAATGAGCAGTTCTTC. It is translated as CATSREARLGNEQFF.

The chain has TRBV6-6 and TRBJ2-7; a weak D match, TRBD2 (6 bases). The CDR3 runs 13 residues. Germline values: CDR1 MNHNY, CDR2 SVGAGI (reference sequence). Trimming pared 6 bases from V and 2 bases from J, leaving 11 bases between. Here the CDR3 reads CASRGDLPYEQYF. CDR3 nucleotides: TGTGCCAGCAGGGGGGACTTGCCCTACGAGCAGTACTTC.

This clone was observed once. The chain is built from TRBV6-2 or TRBV6-3 and TRBJ2-1; TRBD2 matches 7 bases. CDR3 size: 17 residues. Unmatched junction bases numbered 12, after V lost 4 bases and J lost 3 bases. In germline, CDR1 is MNHEY, CDR2 SVGEGT. The CDR3 is CASSSRTSAGDYNEQFF. The CDR3 bases are TGTGCCAGCAGTTCCCGGACTTCGGCGGGAGACTACAATGAGCAGTTCTTC.

The V gene is TRBV5-1, the J gene TRBJ1-4, with D unclear. V was clipped by 0 bases and J by 1 base, with 7 bases between them. Looked up from germline, CDR1 is SGHRS and CDR2 is YFSETQ. This CDR3 has 15 amino acids. The CDR3 protein is CASSLAARTNEKLFF. The CDR3, as DNA: TGCGCCAGCAGCTTGGCCGCCAGAACTAATGAAAAACTGTTTTTT.